This T cell receptor beta chain was documented in a study of glioma-infiltrating T cells after dendritic cell vaccination. General study findings and limits: Complete blood and tumor specimen sets were limited to few patients. No direct clonality-survival link was found; a diverse polyclonal response may matter.

Clones were read by immunoSEQ multiplex PCR, and TCRdb kept only the in-frame ones, dropping some. The table lists about 64,000 clones, roughly 86% of them singletons. On this clone: What it binds is not known.

Noted time point: after dendritic cell vaccination, including at tumor progression/relapse. Selection required adequate fresh-frozen tumor tissue plus more than two years' survival data. Germline V gene sequence: CDR1 SNHLY, CDR2 FYNNEI. V gave up 2 bases and J gave up 0 bases, with 13 bases separating them. CDR3 size: 17 residues. The chain is built from TRBV2 and TRBJ1-4; tentatively, D is TRBD1 (6 bases). This clonotype was sampled from a human donor with glioblastoma. The sample was blood, taken after dendritic cell vaccination. Here the CDR3 reads CASSEWAGVSTNEKLFF. The DNA of the CDR3 is TGTGCCAGCAGTGAATGGGCAGGGGTCTCAACTAATGAAAAACTGTTTTTT.